Here is one TCR beta chain with its context. Primers for the PCR totalled 60 Vbeta and 13 Jbeta. TCRdb keeps only in-frame clones here, not all; method: immunoSEQ multiplex PCR. The table has 200,000 to 250,000 clones, 80% to 85% seen once. V lost 3 bases to trimming and J lost 5 bases; unmatched junction nucleotides: 4. CDR1 and CDR2 from the germline V gene are SGHRS and YFSETQ. This CDR3 has 15 amino acids. The data belong to a study of cytomegalovirus exposure and HLA in healthy donors. This TCR was recovered from a boy between 2 and 15 years old in good health and CMV-seronegative. The V gene is TRBV5-1, the J gene TRBJ2-1; TRBD2 aligns across 11 bases. Sequencing used PBMCs. The CDR3, as DNA: TGCGCCAGCAGCTCTGGGACTAGCGGACACAATGAGCAGTTCTTC. Residues: CASSSGTSGHNEQFF.